The entry below describes one T cell receptor beta chain. Antigen unknown. This entry is derived from a study of cytomegalovirus exposure and HLA in healthy donors. Whole-study findings and limits: The authors listed some 160 TCR beta chains as cytomegalovirus-associated. Prediction of most subjects' HLA-A and HLA-B alleles by TCR beta sequences was reportedly accurate.

The germline V gene has CDR1 SGDLS and CDR2 YYNGEE. V dropped 4 bases and J dropped 1 base, with 12 bases sitting between them. The CDR3 extends over 14 amino acids. The PCR was carried out with 60 Vbeta primers and 13 Jbeta primers. Original processing notes: In a later analysis, roughly 86 million unique TCR beta chains included roughly 11 million shared by two or more donors. TCRdb's table, derived via immunoSEQ multiplex PCR, lists solely in-frame clones and lacks some. The D gene and trimming were derived from the DNA, and the V and J assignments and clone size from that table. Among roughly 100,000 clones, around 77% were seen once, and the ten largest hold over 4%.

This chain joins TRBV9 and TRBJ2-7; maybe TRBD2 (6 bases). The receptor was derived from a man in his fifties or sixties in good health and CMV-seropositive. The sequenced sample was PBMCs. The CDR3 is CASSRGLSSYEQYF. Written as DNA, the CDR3 is TGTGCCAGCAGCCGGGGACTGTCTTCCTACGAGCAGTACTTC. Full variable domain (remainder filled in from reference TRBV9 and TRBJ2-7): DSGVTQTPKHLITATGQRVTLRCSPRSGDLSVYWYQQSLDQGLQFLIQYYNGEERAKGNILERFSAQQFPDLHSELNLSSLELGDSALYFCASSRGLSSYEQYFGPGTRLTVT.